The 28 T cell receptor beta chains below were found in one sample sequenced in a study of liver allograft versus peripheral blood T cells. Study-wide context: In transplanted livers, T cell receptor repertoires were compared with those found in the recipients' peripheral blood.

TCRdb re-called the reads with MiXCR, one entry per CDR3 protein. The sample lists around 10,000 distinct CDR3 sequences, less than 20% occurring once. These receptor sequences come from a human patient who had a liver transplant. Some T cells may arise from the graft donor.

This clonotype is medium-sized within its sample. V usage is TRBV7-2 and J usage is TRBJ1-5, with a tentative D call TRBD1 (5 bases). V lost 3 bases, J lost 1 base, and 10 bases lay in between. The CDR3 extends over 15 amino acids. Germline loops: CDR1 SGHTA, CDR2 FQGNSA. CDR3 protein: CASSFRDRSNQPQHF. CDR3 DNA: TGTGCCAGCAGCTTCAGGGATCGCAGCAATCAGCCCCAGCATTTT.

V gene TRBV15 combines with J gene TRBJ1-5, with D possibly being TRBD1 (5 bases). Trimming removed 0 bases from V and 7 bases from J, with 13 bases in between. CDR1 and CDR2 from the germline V gene are LNHNV and YYDKDF (reference sequence). The CDR3 is made up of 15 amino acids. The CDR3 bases are TGTGCCACCAGCAGAGATAGGCAGGGCTGGCAGCCCCAGCATTTT. Its protein is CATSRDRQGWQPQHF.

The V gene is TRBV13, the J gene TRBJ1-1; D is unclear. The germline V and J ends were trimmed by 5 bases and 5 bases, with 12 bases remaining between them. Per the germline V gene, CDR1 is PRHDT and CDR2 is FYEKMQ (reference sequence). The CDR3 extends over 13 amino acids. The CDR3 protein is CASSRRLGTEAFF. CDR3 sequence (DNA): TGTGCCAGCAGCAGGAGGTTGGGAACTGAAGCTTTCTTT.

This clonotype was recorded many times. The J gene is TRBJ1-4, the V gene TRBV6-1, with D uncertain. CDR3 length equals 12 residues. The V end was cut by 3 bases, the J end by 4 bases, with 3 bases between. The germline V gene has CDR1 MNHNS and CDR2 SASEGT. The chain's CDR3 is CASSDVNEKLFF. The DNA of the CDR3 is TGTGCCAGCAGTGACGTTAATGAAAAACTGTTTTTT.

On this clonotype: This may come from a read error, since a much larger clone is one base off. The V call is TRBV19, the J call TRBJ1-2; D gene unclear. V dropped 2 bases and J dropped 2 bases, with 12 bases sitting between them. The CDR3 runs 15 residues. CDR1 is LNHDA, CDR2 SQIVND, per germline (reference sequence). The CDR3 region has the DNA TGTGCCAGTAGTATACGAAGGGAGTGGAACTATGGCTACACCTTC. It translates to CASSIRREWNYGYTF.

This clonotype was detected ten times or more. This rearrangement joins TRBV6-6 to TRBJ2-7, with 7 bases matching TRBD1. The length of the CDR3 is 12 residues. Germline V gives CDR1 MNHNY, CDR2 SVGAGI (reference sequence). J was trimmed by 4 bases and V by 10 bases; bases with no gene match: 7. CDR3 DNA: TGTGCCAACTCCCCAGGGGGATACGAGCAGTACTTC. This sequence encodes CANSPGGYEQYF.

By frequency in the sample, this clonotype is medium-sized. The rearrangement links TRBV10-3 to TRBJ1-1, with a possible D match to TRBD1 (5 bases). The length of the CDR3 is 14 residues. Trimming cost V 10 bases and J 0 bases, with 15 bases left between them. Germline lookup yields CDR1 ENHRY and CDR2 SYGVKD. The CDR3 here is CATHKGSLNTEAFF. CDR3 nucleotide sequence: TGTGCCACCCATAAGGGGAGTCTGAACACTGAAGCTTTCTTT.

This clonotype is labeled as medium-sized (0.01 to 0.1%). The CDR3, as DNA: TGTGCCAGCAGCCGGGACAGGGCCTCTTATGGCTACACCTTC. Its translation: CASSRDRASYGYTF. The rearrangement joins TRBV7-9 to TRBJ1-2, with TRBD1 matching over 9 bases. Trimming cost V 5 bases and J 5 bases; bases outside gene matches: 6. This CDR3 is built from 14 residues. In germline, CDR1 is SEHNR, CDR2 FQNEAQ (reference sequence).

This clonotype was counted only a few times. The CDR3 spells CASSRDGRQSYEQYF. The DNA for the CDR3 is TGTGCCAGCAGTCGAGACGGCCGACAATCCTACGAGCAGTACTTC. The V and J genes are TRBV6-5 and TRBJ2-7; D gene unclear. Germline CDR1 is MNHEY and CDR2 is SVGAGI. Trimming stripped 5 bases from V and 1 base from J, with 15 bases between. The CDR3 spans 15 residues.

The chain links TRBV12-3 or TRBV12-4 to TRBJ1-4; D not resolved. The CDR3 totals 13 residues. V was clipped by 2 bases and J by 10 bases, with 11 bases between them. CDR3 sequence (DNA): TGTGCCAGCAGTTTAAAACGTCTTGGAAAACTGTTTTTT. Translated: CASSLKRLGKLFF.

This sequence joins TRBV6-5 and TRBJ1-1, with TRBD1 as a possible D gene (5 bases). The V gene lost 2 bases and the J gene lost 5 bases, with 15 bases spanning the gap. CDR3 length: 15 residues. The germline gives CDR1 MNHEY, CDR2 SVGAGI. The CDR3: CASSYGLLQATEAFF. CDR3 nucleotide sequence: TGTGCCAGCAGTTACGGCCTTCTACAGGCAACTGAAGCTTTCTTT.

This clonotype is deemed medium-sized. This chain uses TRBV18 with TRBJ1-4; D unresolved. Germline V gives CDR1 KGHSH, CDR2 LQKENI. The CDR3 consists of 15 residues. Trimming stripped 4 bases from V and 1 base from J, with 10 bases between. CDR3 sequence (DNA): TGTGCCAGCTCACGGGCTACTAAAACTAATGAAAAACTGTTTTTT. Translating it yields CASSRATKTNEKLFF.

This clonotype was seen at least ten times. The chain recombines TRBV27 with TRBJ2-2; 11 bases align to TRBD2. Per the germline V gene, CDR1 is MNHEY and CDR2 is SMNVEV (reference sequence). There are 18 residues in the CDR3. V shed 3 bases, J shed 0 bases, and the junction held 6 bases outside the gene matches. The CDR3 DNA reads as TGTGCCAGCAGTTTGGGTCCTAGCGGGGGGACGAACACCGGGGAGCTGTTTTTT. The encoded protein is CASSLGPSGGTNTGELFF.

This clonotype is medium-sized in the sample. The chain uses TRBV6-9 and TRBJ1-1, with D possibly matching TRBD1 (6 bases). Germline V lookup: CDR1 MNHGY, CDR2 SVAAGI. The CDR3 has 13 amino acids. V lost 1 base, J lost 3 bases, and 6 bases lay in between. This chain's CDR3 is CASSYYRDTEAFF. CDR3 in DNA: TGTGCCAGCAGTTATTACAGGGACACTGAAGCTTTCTTT.

The gene calls are TRBV20-1 and TRBJ1-1; TRBD1 matches at 9 bases. CDR1 and CDR2 (germline): DFQATT, SNEGSKA (reference sequence). The CDR3 runs 13 residues. V lost 7 bases to trimming and J lost 6 bases; unmatched junction nucleotides: 9. The chain's CDR3 is CSVPGQGMSEAFF. The CDR3 nucleotides read TGCAGTGTTCCGGGACAGGGAATGTCTGAAGCTTTCTTT.

This clonotype appeared a few times. CDR3 region: CSVWDRADYGYTF. The CDR3 DNA is TGCAGTGTCTGGGACAGGGCCGACTATGGCTACACCTTC. This chain uses TRBV20-1 with TRBJ1-2; 9 positions match TRBD1. CDR1 and CDR2 (germline): DFQATT, SNEGSKA (reference sequence). Trimming at V came to 7 bases and at J to 3 bases, leaving 6 bases not matched to a gene. This CDR3 region has 13 residues.

The gene calls are TRBV12-3 or TRBV12-4 and TRBJ1-1; D uncertain. The CDR3 extends over 13 amino acids. V shed 3 bases and J shed 5 bases, with 10 bases lying between them. CDR3 DNA sequence: TGTGCCAGCAGTTTGGGGAGGGTAACTGAAGCTTTCTTT. Translated, it gives CASSLGRVTEAFF.

The V call is TRBV20-1, the J call TRBJ1-4, with unresolved D. The V end lost 3 bases, the J end lost 2 bases, and 13 bases lay between the germline ends. The V gene's germline CDR1 is DFQATT and CDR2 SNEGSKA (reference sequence). The CDR3 extends over 15 amino acids. CDR3 DNA: TGCAGTGCTAGGGGGAGGCTACTCACTAATGAAAAACTGTTTTTT. Translated: CSARGRLLTNEKLFF.

This clonotype was recorded many times. V usage is TRBV27 and J usage is TRBJ2-7; D perhaps matches TRBD1 (6 bases). This CDR3 is 14 amino acids long. V lost 5 bases to trimming and J lost 12 bases, with 23 bases between them. Germline V gene lookup returns CDR1 MNHEY and CDR2 SMNVEV (reference sequence). DNA for the CDR3: TGTGCCAGCAGTCCCCAGGACAGTCCCTGGGGCCGGTACTTC. It codes for CASSPQDSPWGRYF.

This clonotype was found a few times. The chain recombines TRBV11-2 with TRBJ1-2; tentative D call: TRBD1 (6 bases). V lost 4 bases, J lost 2 bases, and 17 bases lay in between. There are 16 residues in the CDR3. CDR1 is SGHAT and CDR2 is FQNNGV in the germline V gene. CDR3 DNA: TGTGCCAGCAGCTCTAGACTACAGGGCGCCAACTATGGCTACACCTTC. Its protein is CASSSRLQGANYGYTF.

In its sample, this clonotype ranks as medium-sized (0.01 to 0.1%). This chain uses TRBV6-2 or TRBV6-3 with TRBJ1-5; no clear D gene. There are 13 residues in the CDR3. CDR1 and CDR2 (germline): MNHEY, SVGEGT. The ends were cut back, 6 bases at V and 1 base at J, with 7 bases in the middle. The DNA for the CDR3 is TGTGCCAGCAGCTTATGGAGCAATCAGCCCCAGCATTTT. Translated, it gives CASSLWSNQPQHF.

The chain recombines TRBV29-1 with TRBJ2-7; 12 bases align to TRBD2. Germline lookup yields CDR1 SQVTM and CDR2 ANQGSEA. The CDR3 spans 13 residues. DNA of the CDR3: TGCGGCGCCGGTCGACTAGCGGGGGATGAGCAGTACTTC. It yields the protein CGAGRLAGDEQYF.

This clonotype is labeled medium-sized. The chain uses TRBV29-1 and TRBJ1-2; D is ambiguous. V was trimmed by 7 bases and J by 6 bases, leaving 12 bases between them. CDR1 and CDR2 (germline): SQVTM, ANQGSEA. The CDR3 consists of 11 residues. The CDR3 sequence: CSAGVADGYTF. The DNA for the CDR3 is TGCAGCGCTGGGGTAGCTGATGGCTACACCTTC.

This clonotype has just a few counts. V and J are TRBV10-3 and TRBJ1-2; D ambiguous. The V gene lost 2 bases and the J gene lost 8 bases, with 12 bases spanning the gap. The germline V gene encodes CDR1 ENHRY and CDR2 SYGVKD. The CDR3 has 13 amino acids. CDR3 residues: CAISENGGEGYTF. The CDR3 region has the DNA TGTGCCATCAGTGAGAACGGAGGAGAAGGCTACACCTTC.

Judged by abundance, this clonotype is medium-sized. The gene calls are TRBV19 and TRBJ2-1, with 8 bases lining up with TRBD1. Germline loops: CDR1 LNHDA, CDR2 SQIVND (reference sequence). The CDR3 extends over 14 amino acids. V lost 7 bases and J lost 4; bases outside the gene matches: 6. The CDR3 DNA follows: TGTGCCAGTACCCAGGGGGCCCTTTACAATGAGCAGTTCTTC. Translating it yields CASTQGALYNEQFF.

By share, this clonotype counts as medium-sized (0.01 to 0.1%). The chain has TRBV7-2 and TRBJ1-1, with D perhaps matching TRBD1 (5 bases). This CDR3 has 13 residues. CDR1 is SGHTA and CDR2 is FQGNSA in the germline V gene. Trimming took 3 bases from V and 6 from J, leaving 11 bases between them. The CDR3, as DNA: TGTGCCAGCAGCTTCAGACAGACGGCTGAAGCTTTCTTT. As protein: CASSFRQTAEAFF.

V gene TRBV12-3 or TRBV12-4 combines with J gene TRBJ1-2, with D unresolved. The CDR3 length is 11 residues. V was shortened by 5 bases and J by 7 bases, with 8 bases between the two germline ends. CDR3 DNA sequence: TGTGCCAGCAGTCACGGTAGTGGCTACACCTTC. Its protein is CASSHGSGYTF.

The chain joins TRBV18 to TRBJ2-7; D is possibly TRBD1 or TRBD2 (5 bases each). CDR1 is KGHSH, CDR2 LQKENI, per germline. Deletions cut 5 bases from V and 9 bases from J, with 11 bases between. CDR3 length: 11 residues. CDR3: CASSGGAGQYF. The CDR3, as DNA: TGTGCCAGCTCAGGGGGTGCCGGGCAGTACTTC. Together with reference TRBV18 and TRBJ2-7, the CDR3 gives the full variable domain: NAGVMQNPRHLVRRRGQEARLRCSPMKGHSHVYWYRQLPEEGLKFMVYLQKENIIDESGMPKERFSAEFPKEGPSILRIQQVVRGDSAAYFCASSGGAGQYFGPGTRLTVT.